Listed below are T cell receptor beta chains from one sample, sequenced in a study of blood T cell repertoires in COVID-19. Sequencing used immunoSEQ multiplex PCR; TCRdb keeps in-frame clones, though not all of them. This sample has approximately 83,000 clones, with around 79% found just once. The sequencing input was peripheral blood. The source is a woman aged 80 or older with acute or convalescent COVID-19. CDR3s include the opening cysteine and the closing phenylalanine or tryptophan. A D gene is named only where the DNA matches it firmly. A clone size is listed for some rows: how often the clone was seen (once, few, many), or a class if it is expanded.

abundance	j_gene	d_gene	v_gene	len	CDR3nt	CDR3aa
-	TRBJ1-5	TRBD1	TRBV6-5	15	TGTGCCAGCAGTTCAATGGGACAGACCAATCAGCCCCAGCATTTT	CASSSMGQTNQPQHF
-	TRBJ2-2	TRBD1	TRBV19	13	TGTGCCAGCGGGACAGGGTTCACCGGGGAGCTGTTTTTT	CASGTGFTGELFF
-	TRBJ2-5	TRBD2	TRBV10-3	15	TGTGCCATCAGTGAGTCTAGCGGGAGGGGAGAGACCCAGTACTTC	CAISESSGRGETQYF
once	TRBJ1-4	-	TRBV13	17	TGTGCCAGCAGCTCCACCCCGGAGGGGAAAGGCGATGAAAAACTGTTTTTT	CASSSTPEGKGDEKLFF
-	TRBJ1-3	-	TRBV12-3/TRBV12-4	10	TGTGCCAGCAGTTCCTCCACCATATATTTT	CASSSSTIYF
-	TRBJ1-2	TRBD1	TRBV7-3	15	TGTGCCAGCAGCTTACGGACAGGGGGCAACTATGGCTACACCTTC	CASSLRTGGNYGYTF
-	TRBJ2-7	-	TRBV18	14	TGTGCCAGCTCACCAGCGGGGCCCCCCTACGAGCAGTACTTC	CASSPAGPPYEQYF
-	TRBJ1-2	-	TRBV19	13	TGTGCCAGCCATCCCCGGACAGTTTATGGCTACACCTTC	CASHPRTVYGYTF
-	TRBJ2-1	-	TRBV7-8	13	TGTGCCAGCAGCTCTAAGGGGATTAATGAGCAGTTCTTC	CASSSKGINEQFF
-	TRBJ2-7	-	TRBV19	15	TGTGCCAGTAGACCGAGCGGGCCGAGCTCCTACGAGCAGTACTTC	CASRPSGPSSYEQYF
-	TRBJ2-5	TRBD2	TRBV5-1	15	TGCGCCAGCAGCTTGGGACTAGCGGCGGCAGAGACCCAGTACTTC	CASSLGLAAAETQYF
-	TRBJ1-5	TRBD1	TRBV5-5	14	TGTGCCAGCAGCCGGGACAGTGCTAATCAGCCCCAGCATTTT	CASSRDSANQPQHF
few	TRBJ1-2	TRBD1	TRBV4-2	15	TGTGCCAGCAGCGCCTCGGGACAGCCTAACTATGGCTACACCTTC	CASSASGQPNYGYTF
-	TRBJ2-7	-	TRBV28	13	TGTGCCAGCACCCTGACAGGAACTAAAGAGCAGTACTTC	CASTLTGTKEQYF
-	TRBJ2-1	TRBD2	TRBV18	17	TGTGCCAGCTCACCACCCGTCGCGGGGGGGACCTACAATGAGCAGTTCTTC	CASSPPVAGGTYNEQFF